This T cell receptor beta chain was found in a study of esophageal squamous cell carcinoma under preoperative chemotherapy. About the research overall: TCR repertoires were profiled from both peripheral blood T cells and tumor-infiltrating lymphocytes.

Study-wide points: After chemotherapy, TCR diversity rose significantly in peripheral T cells but not in tumor-infiltrating lymphocytes. After treatment, tumor-infiltrating lymphocytes seemed to come partly from incoming peripheral T cells, not only local changes.

CDR3 size: 14 residues. V was trimmed by 6 bases and J by 3 bases, leaving 9 bases between them. In germline, CDR1 is MNHNS, CDR2 SASEGT. As to this clonotype: Its antigen is not identified.

TCRdb passed the PCR reads through MiXCR, listing each CDR3 protein once. The repertoire holds approximately 15,000 distinct CDR3 sequences, with approximately 61% as singletons. Time point meaning: before preoperative PTX-NDP chemotherapy. Patients received paclitaxel-nedaplatin as preoperative chemotherapy before surgery. This material was collected from a patient given preoperative chemotherapy. This chain links TRBV6-1 with TRBJ2-6; D perhaps matches TRBD2 (5 bases). This clonotype was sampled from a human donor with esophageal squamous cell carcinoma. The donor label of this sample is uncertain. CDR3 sequence reads: CASSPGFGANVLTF. Here the CDR3 DNA reads TGTGCCAGCAGCCCGGGATTTGGGGCCAACGTCCTGACTTTC.